The entry below gives a single T cell receptor beta chain sequence along with its context. The sample belongs to a study of identical twins. Using its own MiXCR run on the 5' RACE reads, TCRdb lists one record per CDR3 protein. The sample lists 240,000 or so distinct CDR3 sequences, over 9.5% occurring once. Germline-derived CDR1 and CDR2 are PRHDT and FYEKMQ (reference sequence). The CDR3 is 15 amino acids. V gave up 5 bases and J gave up 3 bases; unmatched junction bases: 7. Sequencing was performed on memory T cells sorted from blood. This clonotype was obtained from a man aged 50-59 years in good health. The chain couples TRBV13 to TRBJ1-1; 9 bases are shared with TRBD1. CDR3: CASSPGGQGDTEAFF. The DNA for the CDR3 is TGTGCCAGCAGCCCAGGGGGACAGGGAGACACTGAAGCTTTCTTT.